The sequence of this T cell receptor (beta chain) was determined in a study of response to subunit inactivated influenza vaccine. Only a few counts were recorded for this clonotype. Its antigen remains unidentified. This CDR3 region has 17 residues. Trimming removed 0 bases from V and 6 bases from J; junction bases left unmatched: 10. Per the germline V gene, CDR1 is SGHRS and CDR2 is YFSETQ. Study conclusions and caveats: Each seasonal influenza vaccination recruits few new T cells, the authors suggested.

TCRdb processed the RT-PCR reads anew with MiXCR; each CDR3 protein has one entry. The sample shows some 520,000 distinct CDR3 sequences, more than 15% of them seen only once. The origin of this receptor is a man between 50 and 75 years old who received an inactivated influenza vaccine. The starting material was CD4+ T cells sorted from PBMCs, obtained less than 30 months after vaccination. The chain recombines TRBV5-1 with TRBJ2-7, with 12 bases fitting TRBD2. CDR3: CASSLVTSGRRVVEQYF. CDR3 in DNA: TGCGCCAGCAGCTTGGTGACTAGCGGGAGACGAGTAGTCGAGCAGTACTTC.